Each of the 18 T cell receptor beta chains below was sequenced from the same sample in a study of T cell changes during pregnancy in multiple sclerosis. This table comes from immunoSEQ multiplex PCR, and its TCRdb copy is limited to in-frame clones, with some not included. The sample holds tens of thousands of clones, over 80% seen once. This material consisted of peripheral blood, taken in the third trimester of pregnancy. The source of these receptors is a female donor in good health, enrolled as a control in a pregnancy study.

CDR3 sequence (DNA): TGTGCCTGGAACGGGGGGGCTGGAGAGACCCAGTACTTC. This codes for CAWNGGAGETQYF. V gene TRBV30 combines with J gene TRBJ2-5, with TRBD2 identical over 8 bases. CDR3 size: 13 residues. V gave up 4 bases and J gave up 4 bases; unmatched junction bases: 5. CDR1 and CDR2 from the germline V gene are GTSNPN and SVGIG (reference sequence). Variable domain in full (rest from reference TRBV30 and TRBJ2-5): SQTIHQWPATLVQPVGSPLSLECTVEGTSNPNLYWYRQAAGRGLQLLFYSVGIGQISSEVPQNLSASRPQDRQFILSSKKLLLSDSGFYLCAWNGGAGETQYFGPGTRLLVL.

V and J are TRBV6-1 and TRBJ1-6; 7 positions agree with TRBD1. Germline trimming cut 0 bases from V and 10 bases from J; bases unmatched to any gene: 15. From germline, CDR1 is MNHNS and CDR2 SASEGT. This CDR3 contains 18 residues. The CDR3 sequence is CASSEAYIDRVVGSPLHF. The DNA for the CDR3 is TGTGCCAGCAGTGAAGCCTATATCGACAGGGTCGTGGGATCACCCCTCCACTTT.

V is TRBV5-1 and J is TRBJ1-6; 8 bases fit TRBD1. CDR3 length: 16 amino acids. In germline, CDR1 is SGHRS, CDR2 YFSETQ. Germline trimming cut 1 base from V and 1 base from J; bases unmatched to any gene: 1. CDR3 nucleotides: TGCGCCAGCAGCTTGACAGGGGGTTCCTATAATTCACCCCTCCACTTT. Its translation: CASSLTGGSYNSPLHF.

The chain joins TRBV7-2 to TRBJ1-4; 7 nucleotides match TRBD1. Losses at the gene ends were 5 bases for V and 5 bases for J; bases not matched to a gene: 8. CDR3 size: 15 residues. CDR1 and CDR2 (germline): SGHTA, FQGNSA. The CDR3 protein is CASSPGGQKNEKLFF. CDR3 nucleotide sequence: TGTGCCAGCAGCCCTGGGGGACAGAAGAATGAAAAACTGTTTTTT.

The chain combines TRBV28 with TRBJ2-1; TRBD2 matches at 8 bases. The CDR3 is 16 amino acids. Trimming removed 5 bases from V and 3 bases from J; junction bases left unmatched: 9. Germline-derived CDR1 and CDR2 are MDHEN and SYDVKM. CDR3 in amino acids: CASSPSVAGGYNEQFF. CDR3 nucleotide sequence: TGTGCCAGCAGTCCATCAGTGGCGGGGGGCTACAATGAGCAGTTCTTC.

The CDR3: CASSPLDSKETQYF. In DNA, the CDR3 is TGTGCCAGCAGTCCCCTCGACTCGAAAGAGACCCAGTACTTC. V gene TRBV27 combines with J gene TRBJ2-5; D remains unclear. The V gene's germline CDR1 is MNHEY and CDR2 SMNVEV (reference sequence). The ends were cut back, 5 bases at V and 3 bases at J, with 13 bases in the middle. This CDR3 has 14 amino acids.

V usage is TRBV5-8 and J usage is TRBJ2-7; D call uncertain. This CDR3 has 14 residues. Germline V gives CDR1 SGHTS, CDR2 YDEGEE. The germline V and J ends were trimmed by 3 bases and 0 bases, with 10 bases remaining between them. The chain's CDR3 is CASSSRQHSYEQYF. The CDR3 DNA follows: TGTGCCAGCAGCTCCCGACAACACTCCTACGAGCAGTACTTC. Filled out from reference TRBV5-8 and TRBJ2-7, the complete variable domain reads EAGVTQSPTHLIKTRGQQATLRCSPISGHTSVYWYQQALGLGLQFLLWYDEGEERNRGNFPPRFSGRQFPNYSSELNVNALELEDSALYLCASSSRQHSYEQYFGPGTRLTVT.

The chain has TRBV6-1 and TRBJ2-1; D remains unclear. V was shortened by 2 bases and J by 6 bases, with 17 bases between the two germline ends. Germline CDR1 reads MNHNS; CDR2 reads SASEGT. The CDR3 extends over 16 amino acids. As DNA, the CDR3 is TGTGCCAGCAGTGAAACCCGCACAGTGTGGGCCAATGAGCAGTTCTTC. This sequence encodes CASSETRTVWANEQFF.

The CDR3 DNA reads TGTGCCAGCAGCGCCTCATTGTCGGCTGAAGCTTTCTTT. This translates into CASSASLSAEAFF. The V gene is TRBV5-5, the J gene TRBJ1-1; D is unclear. This CDR3 contains 13 residues. V gave up 4 bases and J gave up 6 bases, with 13 bases separating them. Germline V lookup: CDR1 SGHKS, CDR2 YYEKEE (reference sequence).

The chain recombines TRBV28 with TRBJ2-7; D possibly corresponds to TRBD1 (6 bases). The germline gives CDR1 MDHEN, CDR2 SYDVKM. This CDR3 is 14 amino acids long. Trimming stripped 3 bases from V and 5 bases from J, with 14 bases between. The CDR3 coding sequence is TGTGCCAGCAGTTTGGGGACAACTATAAACGAGCAGTACTTC. Protein product: CASSLGTTINEQYF. The complete variable domain, with remaining parts taken from reference TRBV28 and TRBJ2-7, reads DVKVTQSSRYLVKRTGEKVFLECVQDMDHENMFWYRQDPGLGLRLIYFSYDVKMKEKGDIPEGYSVSREKKERFSLILESASTNQTSMYLCASSLGTTINEQYFGPGTRLTVT.

As DNA, the CDR3 is TGTGCCAGCAGGGCGGGGGCTAGCACAGATACGCAGTATTTT. Protein sequence: CASRAGASTDTQYF. The rearrangement joins TRBV7-6 to TRBJ2-3; tentative D call: TRBD2 (7 bases). The CDR3 is 14 residues long. Germline lookup yields CDR1 SGHVS and CDR2 FNYEAQ. V lost 6 bases and J 0 bases, leaving 10 bases between the germline ends.

The J gene is TRBJ1-2, the V gene TRBV28; no firm D call. The CDR3 runs to 16 residues. Germline CDR1 is MDHEN and CDR2 is SYDVKM. V was pared by 4 bases and J by 3 bases, with 18 bases between. The CDR3 nucleotides read TGTGCCAGCAGTTATGCATCCCGGGGAAATTACTATGGCTACACCTTC. The encoded protein is CASSYASRGNYYGYTF.

As for this clone: Its ends do not fully match the called genes, so a read error is possible. This chain connects TRBV10-3 to TRBJ2-3, with D tentatively TRBD1 or TRBD2 (6 bases each). Germline CDR1 reads ENHRY; CDR2 reads SYGVKD. This CDR3 has 15 amino acids. CDR3 DNA: TGTGCCATCACTGAGGACAGCGGGCAAGGAGATACGCAGTATTTT. This codes for CAITEDSGQGDTQYF.

This clone appeared a single time. The gene calls are TRBV6-1 and TRBJ2-1; no reliable D call. V lost 7 bases and J lost 9, with 13 bases in between. The CDR3 contains 12 residues. CDR1 MNHNS and CDR2 SASEGT come from the germline V gene. CDR3 sequence: CASTRLAVEQFF. The CDR3 DNA follows: TGTGCCAGCACCCGACTGGCGGTTGAGCAGTTCTTC.

This clone was detected a few times. The V call is TRBV6-4, the J call TRBJ2-1; D perhaps matches TRBD2 (6 bases). The germline gives CDR1 MRHNA, CDR2 SNTAGT. The CDR3 length is 15 residues. The germline V and J ends were trimmed by 3 bases and 4 bases, with 13 bases remaining between them. The CDR3 reads CASSEEGGGYNEQFF. The CDR3 coding sequence is TGTGCCAGCAGTGAGGAGGGTGGAGGGTACAATGAGCAGTTCTTC.

V is TRBV20-1 and J is TRBJ2-7, with a possible D match to TRBD1 (5 bases). The CDR3 spans 11 residues. The V end was cut by 5 bases, the J end by 7 bases, with 12 bases between. Germline V gene sequence: CDR1 DFQATT, CDR2 SNEGSKA (reference sequence). The CDR3 region has the DNA TGCAGTGCTTTGAGACAGAGGGAGCAGTACTTC. It encodes CSALRQREQYF.

The rearrangement links TRBV7-2 to TRBJ2-7; D remains ambiguous. Deletions cut 2 bases from V and 0 bases from J, with 8 bases between. This CDR3 contains 14 residues. Germline values: CDR1 SGHTA, CDR2 FQGNSA. The CDR3 protein is CASSLNRLSYEQYF. In DNA form, the CDR3 reads TGTGCCAGCAGCTTAAATCGACTCTCCTACGAGCAGTACTTC.

This clone was detected only a few times. The chain has TRBV4-1 and TRBJ2-3; no definite D call. Germline CDR1 is MGHRA and CDR2 is YSYEKL. The germline V and J ends were trimmed by 6 bases and 5 bases, with 12 bases remaining between them. This CDR3 comprises 13 residues. CDR3 sequence (DNA): TGCGCCAGCAGGGGTCAGGATGGAGATACGCAGTATTTT. Its translation is CASRGQDGDTQYF.